These T cell receptor beta chains were read from a single sample in a study of cytomegalovirus exposure and HLA in healthy donors. Sequencing was performed with immunoSEQ multiplex PCR; in TCRdb, only in-frame clones are kept and a portion is missing. Here the sample spans about 260,000 clones, 90% being singletons. The sequencing input was PBMCs. These receptors were taken from a woman aged 25 to 39 in good health and CMV-seronegative. Both conserved end residues are trimmed from each CDR3.

J gene | V gene | CDR3 protein
TRBJ1-1 | TRBV11-3 | ASSLVGQAGNTEAF
TRBJ1-2 | TRBV13 | ASSWGQGDGYT
TRBJ2-7 | TRBV5-1 | ASSLASTRRKQY
TRBJ2-6 | TRBV28 | ASSPTRSGANVLT
TRBJ1-1 | TRBV5-1 | ASSLGKGQMNTEAF
TRBJ1-5 | TRBV4-2 | ASSQDAGTNQPQH
TRBJ2-7 | TRBV14 | ASSQDLGQGFFEQY
TRBJ2-7 | TRBV10-3 | ATVTSAFSYEQY
TRBJ2-3 | TRBV5-6 | ASSLGDTQY
TRBJ2-1 | TRBV9 | ASSLGQGSYNEQF
TRBJ2-3 | TRBV5-1 | ASSIGDRAGADTQY
TRBJ2-7 | TRBV11-2 | ASSPLRRREMTYEQY
TRBJ2-7 | TRBV6-5 | ASSREGGRQYEQY
TRBJ2-7 | TRBV19 | ASNAGGGTHEQY
TRBJ2-3 | TRBV19 | ASRSGFVFTDTQY
TRBJ2-5 | TRBV5-1 | ASSRLTSGQETQY
TRBJ2-1 | TRBV13 | ASSLAGREQF